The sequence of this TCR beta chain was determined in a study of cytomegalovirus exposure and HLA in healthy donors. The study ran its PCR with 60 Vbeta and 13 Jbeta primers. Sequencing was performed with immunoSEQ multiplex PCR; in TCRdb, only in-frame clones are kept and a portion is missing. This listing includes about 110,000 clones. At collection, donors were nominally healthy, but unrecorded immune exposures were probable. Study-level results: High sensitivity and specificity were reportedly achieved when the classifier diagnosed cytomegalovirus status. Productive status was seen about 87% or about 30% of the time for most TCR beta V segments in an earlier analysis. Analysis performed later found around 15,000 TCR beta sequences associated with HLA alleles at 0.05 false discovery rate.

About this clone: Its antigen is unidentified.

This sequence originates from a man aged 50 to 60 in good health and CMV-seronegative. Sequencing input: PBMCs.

CDR3 DNA: TGTGCCATCCGGTCCGCTACGAACACCGGGGAGCTGTTTTTT. Encoded protein: CAIRSATNTGELFF. The rearrangement joins TRBV10-3 to TRBJ2-2; D is undetermined. The length of the CDR3 is 14 residues. V shed 8 bases and J shed 0 bases, with 10 bases lying between them. CDR1 is ENHRY and CDR2 is SYGVKD in the germline V gene.